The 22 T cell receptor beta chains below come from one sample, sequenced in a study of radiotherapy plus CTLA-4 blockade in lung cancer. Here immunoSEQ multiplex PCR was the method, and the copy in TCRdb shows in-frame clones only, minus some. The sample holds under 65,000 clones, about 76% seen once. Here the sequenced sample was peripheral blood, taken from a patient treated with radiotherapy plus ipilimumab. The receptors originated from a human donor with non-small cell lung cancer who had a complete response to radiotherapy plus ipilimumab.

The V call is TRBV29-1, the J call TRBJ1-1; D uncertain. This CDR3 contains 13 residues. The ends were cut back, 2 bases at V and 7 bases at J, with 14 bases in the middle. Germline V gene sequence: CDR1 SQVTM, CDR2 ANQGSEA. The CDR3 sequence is CSVELRTGSEAFF. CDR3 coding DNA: TGCAGCGTTGAACTTCGAACGGGGAGTGAAGCTTTCTTT.

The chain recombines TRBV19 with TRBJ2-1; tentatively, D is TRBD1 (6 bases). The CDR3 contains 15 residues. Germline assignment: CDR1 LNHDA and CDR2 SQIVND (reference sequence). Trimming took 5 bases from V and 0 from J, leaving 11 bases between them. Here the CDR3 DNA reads TGTGCCAGTAGTTTCACAGGGAGCTCCTACAATGAGCAGTTCTTC. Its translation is CASSFTGSSYNEQFF.

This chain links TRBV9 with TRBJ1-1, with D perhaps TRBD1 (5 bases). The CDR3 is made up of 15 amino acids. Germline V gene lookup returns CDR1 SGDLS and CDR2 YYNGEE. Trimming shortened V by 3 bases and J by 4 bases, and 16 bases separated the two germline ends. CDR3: CASSGRERGGTEAFF. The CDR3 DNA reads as TGTGCCAGCAGCGGACGCGAGAGGGGAGGCACTGAAGCTTTCTTT.

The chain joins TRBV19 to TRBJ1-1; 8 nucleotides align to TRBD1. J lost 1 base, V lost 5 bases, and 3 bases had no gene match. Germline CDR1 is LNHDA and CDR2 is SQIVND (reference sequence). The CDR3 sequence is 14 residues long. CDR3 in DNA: TGTGCCAGTAGTGATACAGGGGGGAACACTGAAGCTTTCTTT. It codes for CASSDTGGNTEAFF. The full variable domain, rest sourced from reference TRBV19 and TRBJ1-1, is DGGITQSPKYLFRKEGQNVTLSCEQNLNHDAMYWYRQDPGQGLRLIYYSQIVNDFQKGDIAEGYSVSREKKESFPLTVTSAQKNPTAFYLCASSDTGGNTEAFFGQGTRLTVV.

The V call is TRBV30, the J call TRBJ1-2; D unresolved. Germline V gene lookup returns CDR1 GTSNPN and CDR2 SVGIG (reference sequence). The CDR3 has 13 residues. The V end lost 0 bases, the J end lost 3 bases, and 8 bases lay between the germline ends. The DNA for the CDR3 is TGTGCCTGGAGTGTCGAGAGGCACTATGGCTACACCTTC. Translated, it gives CAWSVERHYGYTF.

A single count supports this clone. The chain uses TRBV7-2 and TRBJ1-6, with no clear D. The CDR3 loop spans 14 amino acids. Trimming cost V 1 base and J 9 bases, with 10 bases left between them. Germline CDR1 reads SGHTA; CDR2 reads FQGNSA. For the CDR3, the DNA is TGTGCCAGCAGCTTAGGAGGGTTTGGTTCACCCCTCCACTTT. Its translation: CASSLGGFGSPLHF.

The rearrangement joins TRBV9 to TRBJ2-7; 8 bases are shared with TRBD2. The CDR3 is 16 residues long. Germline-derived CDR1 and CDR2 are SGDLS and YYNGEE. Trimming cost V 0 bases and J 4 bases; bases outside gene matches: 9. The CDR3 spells CASSVASGGLKYEQYF. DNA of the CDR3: TGTGCCAGCAGCGTAGCTTCGGGAGGGCTCAAATACGAGCAGTACTTC.

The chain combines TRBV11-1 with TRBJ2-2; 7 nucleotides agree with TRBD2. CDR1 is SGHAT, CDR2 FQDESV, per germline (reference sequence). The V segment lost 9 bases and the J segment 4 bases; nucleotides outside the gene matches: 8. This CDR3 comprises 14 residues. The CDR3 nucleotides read TGTGCCAGGAAAGGCGGGAGCGGCACCGGGGAGCTGTTTTTT. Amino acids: CARKGGSGTGELFF.

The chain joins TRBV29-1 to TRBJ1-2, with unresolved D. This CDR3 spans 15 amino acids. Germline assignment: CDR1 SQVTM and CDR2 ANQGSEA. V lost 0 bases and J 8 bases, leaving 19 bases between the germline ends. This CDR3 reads CSVEDRQRGGRGYTF. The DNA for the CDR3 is TGCAGCGTTGAAGATCGTCAGCGGGGAGGGAGGGGCTACACCTTC.

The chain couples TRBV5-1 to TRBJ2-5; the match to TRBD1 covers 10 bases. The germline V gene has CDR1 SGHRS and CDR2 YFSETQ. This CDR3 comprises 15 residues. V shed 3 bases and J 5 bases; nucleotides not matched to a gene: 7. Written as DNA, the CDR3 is TGCGCCAGCAGCTCCGGGACAGGGGTCCGCGAGACCCAGTACTTC. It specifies CASSSGTGVRETQYF. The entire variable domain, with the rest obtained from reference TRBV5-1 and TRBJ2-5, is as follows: KAGVTQTPRYLIKTRGQQVTLSCSPISGHRSVSWYQQTPGQGLQFLFEYFSETQRNKGNFPGRFSGRQFSNSRSEMNVSTLELGDSALYLCASSSGTGVRETQYFGPGTRLLVL.

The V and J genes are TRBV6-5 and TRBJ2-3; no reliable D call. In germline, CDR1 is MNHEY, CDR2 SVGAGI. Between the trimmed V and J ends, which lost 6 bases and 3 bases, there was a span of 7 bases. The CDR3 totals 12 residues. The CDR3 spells CASSSATDTQYF. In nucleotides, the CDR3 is TGTGCCAGCAGCTCCGCGACAGATACGCAGTATTTT.

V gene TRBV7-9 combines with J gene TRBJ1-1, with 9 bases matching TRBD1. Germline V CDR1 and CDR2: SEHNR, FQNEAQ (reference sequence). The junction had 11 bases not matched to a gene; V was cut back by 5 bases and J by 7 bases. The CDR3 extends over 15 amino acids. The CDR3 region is CASSSPGQGTNEAFF. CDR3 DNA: TGTGCCAGCAGCAGTCCGGGACAGGGAACAAATGAAGCTTTCTTT.

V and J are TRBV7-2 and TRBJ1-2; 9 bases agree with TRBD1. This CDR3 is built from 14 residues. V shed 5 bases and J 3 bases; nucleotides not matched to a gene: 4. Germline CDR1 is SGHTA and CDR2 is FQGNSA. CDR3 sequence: CASSRGQGYYGYTF. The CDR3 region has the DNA TGTGCCAGCAGCCGAGGACAGGGGTACTATGGCTACACCTTC.

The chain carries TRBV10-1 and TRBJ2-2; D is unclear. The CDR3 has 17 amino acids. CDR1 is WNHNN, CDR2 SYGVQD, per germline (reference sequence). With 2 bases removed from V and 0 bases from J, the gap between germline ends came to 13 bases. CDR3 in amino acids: CASSEVPNAANTGELFF. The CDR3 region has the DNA TGCGCCAGCAGTGAGGTTCCGAACGCAGCGAACACCGGGGAGCTGTTTTTT.

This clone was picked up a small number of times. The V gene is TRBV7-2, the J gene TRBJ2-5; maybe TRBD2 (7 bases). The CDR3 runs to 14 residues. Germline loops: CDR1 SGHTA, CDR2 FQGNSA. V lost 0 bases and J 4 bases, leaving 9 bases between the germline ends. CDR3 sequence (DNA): TGTGCCAGCAGCTTAGCGGGGGGGCCAGAGACCCAGTACTTC. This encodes CASSLAGGPETQYF.

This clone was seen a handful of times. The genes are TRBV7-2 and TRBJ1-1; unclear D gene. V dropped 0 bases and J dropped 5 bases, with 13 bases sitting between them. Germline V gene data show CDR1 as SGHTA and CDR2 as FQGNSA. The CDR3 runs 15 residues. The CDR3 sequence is CASSLANSKRTEAFF. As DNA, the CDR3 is TGTGCCAGCAGCTTAGCAAACAGTAAAAGGACTGAAGCTTTCTTT.

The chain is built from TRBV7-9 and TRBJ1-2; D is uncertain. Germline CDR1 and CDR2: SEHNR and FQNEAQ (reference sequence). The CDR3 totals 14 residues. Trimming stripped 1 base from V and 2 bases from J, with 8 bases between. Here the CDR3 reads CASSLGVVNYGYTF. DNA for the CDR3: TGTGCCAGCAGCTTAGGAGTGGTAAACTATGGCTACACCTTC.

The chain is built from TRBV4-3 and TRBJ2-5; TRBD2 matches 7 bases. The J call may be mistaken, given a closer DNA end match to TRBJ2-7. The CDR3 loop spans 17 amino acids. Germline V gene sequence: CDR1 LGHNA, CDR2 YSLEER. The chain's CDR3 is CASSQDFPGTINYEQYF. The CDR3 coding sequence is TGCGCCAGCAGCCAAGATTTCCCCGGGACTATAAACTACGAGCAGTACTTC.

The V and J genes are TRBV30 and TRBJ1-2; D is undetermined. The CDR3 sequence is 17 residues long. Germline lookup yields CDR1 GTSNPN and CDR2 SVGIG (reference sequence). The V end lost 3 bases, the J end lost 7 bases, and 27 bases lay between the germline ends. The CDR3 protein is CAWSGPGLNYPRGGYTF. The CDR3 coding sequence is TGTGCCTGGAGCGGGCCGGGCCTTAACTACCCCCGGGGTGGCTACACCTTC. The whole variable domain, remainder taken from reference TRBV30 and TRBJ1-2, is SQTIHQWPATLVQPVGSPLSLECTVEGTSNPNLYWYRQAAGRGLQLLFYSVGIGQISSEVPQNLSASRPQDRQFILSSKKLLLSDSGFYLCAWSGPGLNYPRGGYTFGSGTRLTVV.

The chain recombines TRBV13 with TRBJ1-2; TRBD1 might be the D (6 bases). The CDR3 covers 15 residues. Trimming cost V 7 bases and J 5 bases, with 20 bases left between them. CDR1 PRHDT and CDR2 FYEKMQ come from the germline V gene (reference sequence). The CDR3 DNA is TGTGCCAGCAACAGACAGGCTCCAACCCATTATGGCTACACCTTC. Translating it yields CASNRQAPTHYGYTF.

The CDR3 nucleotides are TGTGCCAGTAGTCAGCAGGGCGGAGAGACCCAGTACTTC. As protein: CASSQQGGETQYF. The chain has TRBV19 and TRBJ2-5; a possible D gene is TRBD1 (5 bases). Trimming removed 5 bases from V and 4 bases from J, with 11 bases in between. The CDR3 runs to 13 residues. Germline CDR1 and CDR2: LNHDA and SQIVND (reference sequence).

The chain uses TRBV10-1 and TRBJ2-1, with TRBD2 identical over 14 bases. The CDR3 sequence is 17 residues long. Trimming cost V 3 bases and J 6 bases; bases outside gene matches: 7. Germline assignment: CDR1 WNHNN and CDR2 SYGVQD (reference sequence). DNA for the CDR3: TGCGCCAGCAGTGATCCCCCCGGGACTAGCGGGAGCAATGAGCAGTTCTTC. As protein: CASSDPPGTSGSNEQFF.